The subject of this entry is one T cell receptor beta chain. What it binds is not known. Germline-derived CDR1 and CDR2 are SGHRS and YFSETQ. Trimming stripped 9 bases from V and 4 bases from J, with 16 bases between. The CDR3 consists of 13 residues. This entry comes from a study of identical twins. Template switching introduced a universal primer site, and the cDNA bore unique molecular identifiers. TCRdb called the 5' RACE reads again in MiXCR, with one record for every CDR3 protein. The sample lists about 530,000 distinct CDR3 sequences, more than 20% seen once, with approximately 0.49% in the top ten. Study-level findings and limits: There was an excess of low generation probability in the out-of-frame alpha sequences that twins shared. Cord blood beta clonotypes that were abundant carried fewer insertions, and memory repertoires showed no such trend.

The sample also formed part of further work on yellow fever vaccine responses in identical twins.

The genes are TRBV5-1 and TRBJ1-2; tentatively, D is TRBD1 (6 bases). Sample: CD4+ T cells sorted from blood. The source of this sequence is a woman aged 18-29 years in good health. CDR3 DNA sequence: TGCGCCAACTCCCTCCAGGGGAGCTATGGCTACACCTTC. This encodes CANSLQGSYGYTF.